The 9 T cell receptor beta chains below all came from one sample that was sequenced in a study of shared clonotypes between healthy human individuals. Naive CD8 isolation took CD45RO-negative cells positively selected for CCR7 and excluded terminally differentiated effector memory CD45RA+ cells. TCRdb keeps only in-frame clones here, not all; method: immunoSEQ multiplex PCR. The sample lists around 1.9 million clones; 85% to 95% were seen once. Source material: naive CD8+ T cells from PBMCs. Receptor source: a man aged 18 to 29 in good health. Some clones in this sample may be carry-over from other donors' samples.

Comment on this clone: The sample holds other DNA sequences that translate to the same CDR3. The rearrangement links TRBV29-1 to TRBJ2-7; 8 nucleotides line up with TRBD2. Germline CDR1 is SQVTM and CDR2 is ANQGSEA. The CDR3 contains 14 residues. V shed 0 bases and J 4 bases; nucleotides not matched to a gene: 5. DNA for the CDR3: TGCAGCGTTGAAGAGAGCGGGAGCTCGTACGAGCAGTACTTC. Its translation: CSVEESGSSYEQYF.

The rearrangement uses TRBV27 and TRBJ2-5; 8 nucleotides line up with TRBD2. CDR3 length: 14 amino acids. Germline assignment: CDR1 MNHEY and CDR2 SMNVEV (reference sequence). V dropped 7 bases and J dropped 5; count of bases not matched to a gene: 9. The CDR3 sequence: CASTTRGGWETQYF. CDR3 nucleotides: TGTGCCAGCACCACTCGGGGGGGGTGGGAGACCCAGTACTTC.

This clone was recorded only once. The chain employs TRBV4-1 and TRBJ2-4; the match to TRBD2 covers 10 bases. The CDR3 is made up of 15 amino acids. CDR1 is MGHRA and CDR2 is YSYEKL in the germline V gene. Germline trimming cut 2 bases from V and 6 bases from J; bases unmatched to any gene: 4. Here the CDR3 reads CASSQTSGIRNIQYF. The CDR3 DNA sequence: TGCGCCAGCAGCCAAACTAGCGGGATCAGAAACATTCAGTACTTC.

This clone turned up a few times. This chain uses TRBV6-4 with TRBJ1-1, with D perhaps matching TRBD1 (5 bases). V shed 3 bases and J shed 4 bases, with 9 bases lying between them. The CDR3 has 13 residues. Germline values: CDR1 MRHNA, CDR2 SNTAGT. The CDR3 region has the DNA TGTGCCAGCAGTGATACTGGGGGCACTGAAGCTTTCTTT. Residues: CASSDTGGTEAFF.

The CDR3 protein is CASSQDITGTFFQPQHF. For the CDR3, the DNA is TGTGCCAGCAGCCAAGATATAACAGGGACCTTTTTTCAGCCCCAGCATTTT. V usage is TRBV14 and J usage is TRBJ1-5; the D gene is possibly TRBD1 (6 bases). Trimming removed 0 bases at V and 6 bases at J, with 18 bases between. CDR1 and CDR2 (germline): SGHDN, FVKESK. This CDR3 region has 17 residues.

With regard to this clone: Other DNA variants within this sample encode the same CDR3. The chain carries TRBV29-1 and TRBJ1-1; no firm D call. CDR1 is SQVTM and CDR2 is ANQGSEA in the germline V gene. V lost 0 bases, J lost 4 bases, and 12 bases lay in between. This CDR3 has 14 residues. The CDR3 loop is CSVEDPGDGTEAFF. In DNA, the CDR3 is TGCAGCGTTGAAGATCCCGGAGATGGCACTGAAGCTTTCTTT.

On this clone: Other DNA sequences of this sample code for an identical CDR3. The chain couples TRBV7-9 to TRBJ1-6; 10 nucleotides match TRBD1. Germline values: CDR1 SEHNR, CDR2 FQNEAQ (reference sequence). This CDR3 region has 14 residues. J was trimmed by 8 bases and V by 3 bases; bases with no gene match: 1. This chain's CDR3 is CASSFGTGDSPLHF. The CDR3 DNA reads as TGTGCCAGCAGCTTTGGGACAGGGGATTCACCCCTCCACTTT.

The V call is TRBV7-8, the J call TRBJ2-7; unclear D gene. This CDR3 has 12 residues. The V and J ends lost 4 bases and 1 base respectively, with 5 bases between them. Germline assignment: CDR1 SGHVS and CDR2 FQNEAQ. This chain's CDR3 is CASSSRSYEQYF. In nucleotides, the CDR3 is TGTGCCAGCAGCTCCAGATCCTACGAGCAGTACTTC.

This chain joins TRBV4-1 and TRBJ2-7, with a tentative D call TRBD2 (6 bases). CDR1 and CDR2 from the germline V gene are MGHRA and YSYEKL. The V and J ends lost 3 bases and 4 bases respectively, with 13 bases between them. This CDR3 has 14 residues. The chain's CDR3 is CASSQRDFGYEQYF. Here the CDR3 DNA reads TGCGCCAGCAGCCAGAGGGACTTCGGATACGAGCAGTACTTC.